The next 24 T cell receptor beta chains were all read from a single sample in a study of T cells in Graves' hyperthyroidism and ophthalmopathy. The investigators amplified TCR beta CDR3 regions from RNA transcripts. HTBI primers were employed in a first-round RT-PCR of the TCR CDR3. In TCRdb, the multiplex PCR reads were re-called with MiXCR into one record per CDR3 protein. The sample includes around 250,000 distinct CDR3 sequences, roughly 15% of them seen just once. Sequenced input: blood. These receptors originate from a woman aged 40 to 55 with Graves' hyperthyroidism that later progressed to Graves' ophthalmopathy.

This clonotype was seen more than once but under ten times. This chain joins TRBV4-1 and TRBJ2-1; TRBD2 matches 10 bases. Germline CDR1 MGHRA, CDR2 YSYEKL. The CDR3 has 16 residues. With 1 base clipped from V and 10 bases from J, the junction kept 10 bases outside the gene matches. CDR3: CASSQGYASGREEQFF. CDR3 sequence (DNA): TGCGCCAGCAGCCAAGGTTACGCTAGCGGGAGAGAAGAGCAGTTCTTC.

The chain carries TRBV3-1 and TRBJ1-1, with D hard to call. V lost 4 bases to trimming and J lost 6 bases, with 12 bases between them. The CDR3 covers 13 residues. CDR1 LGHDT and CDR2 YNNKEL come from the germline V gene (reference sequence). DNA for the CDR3: TGTGCCAGCAGCCCCTGGGGAGGCGCTGAAGCTTTCTTT. This sequence encodes CASSPWGGAEAFF. The variable domain in full, with the rest retrieved from reference TRBV3-1 and TRBJ1-1, is DTAVSQTPKYLVTQMGNDKSIKCEQNLGHDTMYWYKQDSKKFLKIMFSYNNKELIINETVPNRFSPKSPDKAHLNLHINSLELGDSAVYFCASSPWGGAEAFFGQGTRLTVV.

The rearrangement links TRBV2 to TRBJ2-7; 13 bases agree with TRBD2. CDR1 and CDR2 (germline): SNHLY, FYNNEI. Unmatched junction bases numbered 7, after V lost 6 bases and J lost 5 bases. This CDR3 has 15 amino acids. CDR3 protein: CASSRTSGSRDEQYF. CDR3 in DNA: TGTGCCAGCAGCCGGACTAGCGGGAGTAGGGACGAGCAGTACTTC.

This clonotype was counted between two and nine times. The chain couples TRBV4-1 to TRBJ2-1; 7 nucleotides line up with TRBD2. J gave up 9 bases and V 0 bases, and 20 bases lay outside the gene matches. This CDR3 spans 19 amino acids. Germline V gives CDR1 MGHRA, CDR2 YSYEKL. DNA for the CDR3: TGCGCCAGCAGCCAAGATCGAGGTGAGGTGGTTAGCGGGCGGCCTGAGCAGTTCTTC. This encodes CASSQDRGEVVSGRPEQFF.

This clonotype was seen repeatedly, ten times or more. The chain couples TRBV28 to TRBJ2-1; 10 bases match TRBD1. Trimming removed 5 bases from V and 9 bases from J; junction bases left unmatched: 13. This CDR3 contains 16 residues. The germline V gene has CDR1 MDHEN and CDR2 SYDVKM. The CDR3 sequence: CASSPPGQGQFGEQFF. CDR3 in DNA: TGTGCCAGCAGTCCCCCGGGACAGGGGCAATTCGGTGAGCAGTTCTTC.

Many counts were recorded for this clonotype. V and J are TRBV28 and TRBJ2-7; 7 bases match TRBD2. Germline trimming cut 1 base from V and 1 base from J; bases unmatched to any gene: 22. The CDR3 totals 21 residues. Germline values: CDR1 MDHEN, CDR2 SYDVKM. CDR3 amino acids: CASSLLIGERLAELFSYEQYF. CDR3 DNA sequence: TGTGCCAGCAGTTTATTAATCGGGGAGCGGCTAGCGGAGCTTTTTTCCTACGAGCAGTACTTC.

Concerning this clonotype itself: It may be a read error: a sequence one base away is much more abundant. V is TRBV5-6 and J is TRBJ2-1; 8 nucleotides match TRBD1. V lost 5 bases, J lost 10 bases, and 8 bases stayed unmatched. The CDR3 has 13 residues. The germline V gene has CDR1 SGHDT and CDR2 YYEEEE. CDR3 nucleotide sequence: TGTGCCAGCAGTCTCCCAGGGGGCAGGGAGCAGTTCTTC. Translation: CASSLPGGREQFF.

This clonotype was detected ten times or more. The junction shows a germline mismatch at one end, possibly a read error. The chain couples TRBV5-6 to TRBJ2-1; D may be TRBD2 (5 bases). Germline V gives CDR1 SGHDT, CDR2 YYEEEE. This CDR3 has 15 residues. Here the CDR3 DNA reads TGTGCCAGCAGCTTGGAGGCCGGTTGGAGGAATGGGCAGTTCTTC. Amino acid sequence: CASSLEAGWRNGQFF.

The sample holds many counts of this clonotype. V usage is TRBV9 and J usage is TRBJ2-5; D not resolved. CDR3 length equals 13 residues. V lost 0 bases and J lost 1, with 4 bases in between. The germline CDR1 and CDR2 sequences are SGDLS and YYNGEE. The CDR3 bases are TGTGCCAGCAGCGTAGGGGCCCAAGAGACCCAGTACTTC. Encoded protein: CASSVGAQETQYF.

This clonotype was observed a handful of times. The V call is TRBV18, the J call TRBJ2-1, with D hard to call. Germline lookup yields CDR1 KGHSH and CDR2 LQKENI. The CDR3 sequence is 14 residues long. Trimming stripped 2 bases from V and 6 bases from J, with 11 bases between. The DNA of the CDR3 is TGTGCCAGCTCACCATCGGAACGCAGCAATGAGCAGTTCTTC. It yields the protein CASSPSERSNEQFF.

This clonotype was picked up many times. V and J are TRBV20-1 and TRBJ2-3; tentatively, D is TRBD2 (6 bases). The CDR3 spans 15 residues. Germline CDR1 DFQATT, CDR2 SNEGSKA (reference sequence). V lost 5 bases to trimming and J lost 5 bases, with 20 bases between them. The CDR3: CSAALLARVGDTQYF. CDR3 coding DNA: TGCAGTGCTGCCCTACTAGCCCGAGTTGGAGATACGCAGTATTTT.

The rearrangement links TRBV6-1 to TRBJ1-4; D remains ambiguous. Trimming removed 6 bases from V and 5 bases from J, with 16 bases in between. The CDR3 totals 15 residues. Per germline, CDR1 MNHNS and CDR2 SASEGT. In DNA, the CDR3 is TGTGCCAGCAGCCAAGGGCAGATATCGAATGAAAAACTGTTTTTT. This codes for CASSQGQISNEKLFF.

This chain joins TRBV5-6 and TRBJ2-2; 12 nucleotides agree with TRBD2. CDR1 is SGHDT and CDR2 is YYEEEE in the germline V gene. V was pared by 0 bases and J by 5 bases, with 5 bases of the junction left unmatched. The CDR3 runs 17 residues. CDR3 amino acids: CASSLGLAGVWTGELFF. The CDR3 DNA follows: TGTGCCAGCAGCTTGGGACTAGCGGGAGTATGGACCGGGGAGCTGTTTTTT.

V gene TRBV6-4 combines with J gene TRBJ2-3; no clear D gene. V lost 3 bases and J lost 2, with 12 bases in between. Germline CDR1 MRHNA, CDR2 SNTAGT. The CDR3 extends over 15 amino acids. The DNA for the CDR3 is TGTGCCAGCAGTGAACGAGTAGGGTTCACAGATACGCAGTATTTT. It encodes CASSERVGFTDTQYF.

The table lists this clonotype with many counts. The chain combines TRBV3-1 with TRBJ2-3; no clear D. CDR3 size: 17 residues. The V and J ends lost 0 bases and 6 bases respectively, with 19 bases between them. Germline CDR1 LGHDT, CDR2 YNNKEL (reference sequence). DNA for the CDR3: TGTGCCAGCAGCCAAGACTGGCCCCAGGCCGGTGCGGATACGCAGTATTTT. Translating gives CASSQDWPQAGADTQYF.

Points on this clonotype: Given a much more abundant clone one base away, this may be a read error. This rearrangement joins TRBV19 to TRBJ2-5, with D perhaps TRBD2 (5 bases). CDR3 size: 12 residues. The germline V gene has CDR1 LNHDA and CDR2 SQIVND (reference sequence). Trimming cost V 4 bases and J 9 bases, with 12 bases left between them. The CDR3 is CASSKRERAQYF. The CDR3 region has the DNA TGTGCCAGTAGTAAGAGGGAACGAGCCCAGTACTTC.

This chain uses TRBV11-2 with TRBJ2-7; 8 bases are shared with TRBD2. The germline gives CDR1 SGHAT, CDR2 FQNNGV. This CDR3 has 15 residues. V shed 5 bases, J shed 4 bases, and the junction held 10 bases outside the gene matches. The CDR3, as DNA: TGTGCCAGCAGCATTAGCGGGGCGGGTTCTTACGAGCAGTACTTC. It encodes CASSISGAGSYEQYF. The full variable domain, rest sourced from reference TRBV11-2 and TRBJ2-7, is EAGVAQSPRYKIIEKRQSVAFWCNPISGHATLYWYQQILGQGPKLLIQFQNNGVVDDSQLPKDRFSAERLKGVDSTLKIQPAKLEDSAVYLCASSISGAGSYEQYFGPGTRLTVT.

This clonotype came up many times. The J gene is TRBJ2-7, the V gene TRBV6-5, with TRBD2 as a possible D gene (5 bases). CDR1 MNHEY and CDR2 SVGAGI come from the germline V gene. The CDR3 is 12 residues long. Trimming cost V 8 bases and J 5 bases, with 13 bases left between them. Here the CDR3 DNA reads TGTGCCAGCCAAAAAGCGGTCCACGAGCAGTACTTC. It is translated as CASQKAVHEQYF.

There are many counts of this clonotype. This chain connects TRBV29-1 to TRBJ1-2, with a possible D match to TRBD1 (5 bases). The germline V gene encodes CDR1 SQVTM and CDR2 ANQGSEA. V was cut by 0 bases and J by 3 bases, with 14 bases left in between. The CDR3 runs 15 residues. The CDR3 loop is CSVEDEGLGDYGYTF. The CDR3 nucleotides are TGCAGCGTTGAAGATGAGGGTTTGGGGGACTATGGCTACACCTTC.

The V gene is TRBV2, the J gene TRBJ2-5, with 8 bases lining up with TRBD2. V shed 6 bases, J shed 4 bases, and the junction held 10 bases outside the gene matches. Germline V gene lookup returns CDR1 SNHLY and CDR2 FYNNEI. The CDR3 covers 15 residues. The CDR3 here is CASRALRGGVETQYF. The CDR3 DNA reads TGTGCCAGCAGAGCCCTCCGGGGGGGTGTAGAGACCCAGTACTTC.

This clonotype was seen repeatedly, ten times or more. The chain joins TRBV2 to TRBJ2-1, with 8 bases lining up with TRBD2. Germline CDR1 is SNHLY and CDR2 is FYNNEI. The trim removed 7 bases at V and 10 bases at J, leaving 3 bases unmatched. This CDR3 comprises 11 residues. DNA for the CDR3: TGTGCCAGCACAATAGCGGGGGAGCAGTTCTTC. Encoded protein: CASTIAGEQFF.

This clonotype turned up a few times. This may arise from a read error, as a much more abundant clone is one base away. The chain joins TRBV6-1 to TRBJ2-7; no definite D call. The CDR3 is made up of 14 amino acids. Germline values: CDR1 MNHNS, CDR2 SASEGT. V lost 7 bases and J 0 bases, leaving 13 bases between the germline ends. CDR3 loop: CASTVANSSYEQYF. CDR3 DNA: TGTGCCAGCACCGTAGCCAACAGCTCCTACGAGCAGTACTTC.

This clonotype was counted ten times or more. The chain uses TRBV6-1 and TRBJ2-1; D gene uncertain. This CDR3 region has 17 residues. CDR1 is MNHNS and CDR2 is SASEGT in the germline V gene. Trimming shortened V by 2 bases and J by 14 bases, and 28 bases separated the two germline ends. Written as DNA, the CDR3 is TGTGCCAGCAGTGAATCGATTGCCGGTCGGTTGGGTGCGGTGGAGTTCTTC. Amino acids: CASSESIAGRLGAVEFF.

This clonotype has just a few counts. One end of the junction fails to match germline, which may point to a read error. The V gene is TRBV2, the J gene TRBJ2-7, with 10 bases identical to TRBD1. CDR1 SNHLY and CDR2 FYNNEI come from the germline V gene. The CDR3 runs to 15 residues. The CDR3 spells CASSRQGASSYEQYF. The CDR3, as DNA: TGCGCCAGCAGCAGACAGGGGGCGAGCTCCTACGAGCAGTACTTC. The full variable domain, with the rest looked up from reference TRBV2 and TRBJ2-7, is EPEVTQTPSHQVTQMGQEVILRCVPISNHLYFYWYRQILGQKVEFLVSFYNNEISEKSEIFDDQFSVERPDGSNFTLKIRSTKLEDSAMYFCASSRQGASSYEQYFGPGTRLTVT.